This is a list of T cell receptor beta chains from one sample in a study of neurological immune-mediated disorders. TCRdb called the 5' RACE reads again in MiXCR, with one record for every CDR3 protein. The table shows tens of thousands of distinct CDR3 sequences, with about 3.3% occurring only once. Source material: PBMCs. Source of these receptors: a woman aged 60-75 years with multiple sclerosis. Both conserved end residues are part of each CDR3. The order of the fields is V gene, clone size, D gene, J gene, CDR3 protein, CDR3 DNA. The D gene is left open where the match is weak. Clone sizes are given selectively: once, few, many, or a class where the clone is expanded.

TRBV6-5	many	.	TRBJ2-7	CASSYSGFYEQYF	TGTGCCAGCAGTTACTCGGGGTTCTACGAGCAGTACTTC
TRBV5-1	many	TRBD1	TRBJ1-5	CASSPGQGDQPQHF	TGCGCCAGCAGCCCAGGACAGGGGGATCAGCCCCAGCATTTT
TRBV20-1	medium-sized	TRBD2	TRBJ2-1	CSARAPGKIAGYNEQFF	TGCAGTGCTAGAGCCCCAGGGAAAATAGCGGGGTACAATGAGCAGTTCTTC
TRBV28	many	.	TRBJ2-2	CASSSTGISTGELFF	TGTGCCAGCAGTTCTACAGGGATTTCTACCGGGGAGCTGTTTTTT
TRBV20-1	many	TRBD1	TRBJ1-5	CSTQGAPNQPQHF	TGCAGTACACAGGGGGCACCGAATCAGCCCCAGCATTTT
TRBV6-5	many	.	TRBJ2-7	CASGGSREQYF	TGTGCCAGCGGCGGTTCACGCGAGCAGTACTTC
TRBV15	many	.	TRBJ2-5	CATSRDRGQETQYF	TGTGCCACCAGCAGAGATCGTGGGCAGGAGACCCAGTACTTC
TRBV10-3	many	TRBD2	TRBJ2-2	CAISGEGQTGELFF	TGTGCCATCAGTGGGGAGGGGCAAACCGGGGAGCTGTTTTTT
TRBV2	many	.	TRBJ1-3	CASSDLGELSGNTIYF	TGTGCCAGCAGTGATCTCGGGGAGTTGTCTGGAAACACCATATATTTT
TRBV27	many	.	TRBJ2-7	CASSTRDGSYEQYF	TGTGCCAGCAGTACTAGGGACGGATCCTACGAGCAGTACTTC
TRBV7-7	many	TRBD2	TRBJ2-1	CASSRSGGNYNEQFF	TGTGCTAGCAGCCGTAGCGGGGGGAACTACAATGAGCAGTTCTTC
TRBV5-1	many	.	TRBJ1-1	CASWAQLNTEAFF	TGCGCCAGCTGGGCCCAATTGAACACTGAAGCTTTCTTT
TRBV20-1	many	.	TRBJ2-5	CSAGQVETQYF	TGCAGTGCCGGACAAGTAGAGACCCAGTACTTC
TRBV20-1	many	TRBD1	TRBJ1-5	CSATTGTSASNQPQHF	TGCAGTGCTACGACAGGGACAAGCGCAAGCAATCAGCCCCAGCATTTT
TRBV7-8	few	.	TRBJ1-1	CASSLDWGADTEAFF	TGTGCCAGCAGCTTAGACTGGGGCGCGGACACTGAAGCTTTCTTT
TRBV20-1	many	.	TRBJ2-3	CSAGLALTDTQYF	TGCAGTGCTGGCCTAGCCCTCACAGATACGCAGTATTTT
TRBV20-1	many	TRBD1	TRBJ1-2	CSARVQDRGLVRGYTF	TGCAGTGCTAGAGTACAGGACAGGGGGCTCGTCAGGGGCTACACCTTC
TRBV19	.	.	TRBJ2-7	CATGSQGADSYEQYF	TGTGCCACCGGATCGCAAGGGGCAGACTCCTACGAGCAGTACTTC
TRBV30	many	TRBD1	TRBJ1-2	CAWRDRQFGYTF	TGTGCCTGGAGGGACAGGCAATTTGGCTACACCTTC
TRBV5-1	.	.	TRBJ2-2	CASSPDIDTGELFF	TGCGCCAGCAGCCCGGACATCGACACCGGGGAGCTGTTTTTT
TRBV30	many	.	TRBJ1-4	CAWSGVDEKLFF	TGTGCCTGGAGCGGGGTCGATGAAAAACTGTTTTTT
TRBV5-1	many	.	TRBJ1-1	CASSPGLVQNTEAFF	TGCGCCAGCAGCCCAGGGTTGGTGCAGAACACTGAAGCTTTCTTT
TRBV5-1	many	.	TRBJ2-1	CASGPGGGPGNEQFF	TGCGCCAGCGGCCCCGGAGGGGGGCCGGGGAATGAGCAGTTCTTC
TRBV29-1	many	TRBD2	TRBJ2-4	CSAGLAGGGIQYF	TGCAGCGCCGGACTAGCGGGGGGTGGCATTCAGTACTTC
TRBV29-1	many	.	TRBJ2-3	CSVVMRLGDTDTQYF	TGCAGCGTTGTAATGCGGCTAGGCGACACAGATACGCAGTATTTT
TRBV7-2	many	.	TRBJ2-7	CASSLEVLSYEQYF	TGTGCCAGCAGCTTAGAGGTACTCTCCTACGAGCAGTACTTC
TRBV20-1	few	.	TRBJ1-6	CSVGRGNSTLNF	.
TRBV27	many	.	TRBJ1-5	CASSVTAINQPQHF	TGTGCCAGCAGTGTAACAGCGATCAATCAGCCCCAGCATTTT
TRBV21-1	many	.	TRBJ2-7	CASSKAGGYEQYF	TGTGCCAGCAGCAAAGCGGGGGGCTACGAGCAGTACTTC
TRBV5-1	many	.	TRBJ2-3	CASSFGPTDTQYF	TGCGCCAGCAGCTTCGGACCCACAGATACGCAGTATTTT
TRBV5-1	many	.	TRBJ2-5	CASSLGRLEETQYF	TGCGCCAGCAGCTTGGGCAGGCTTGAAGAGACCCAGTACTTC
TRBV29-1	many	.	TRBJ1-1	CSVENPTGSVRGEAFF	TGCAGCGTTGAAAACCCCACCGGAAGCGTGCGTGGGGAAGCTTTCTTT
TRBV20-1	.	.	TRBJ1-6	CSAIDQPDNSTLNF	TGCAGTGCAATAGACCAACCCGATAATTCAACCCTCAACTTT
TRBV20-1	many	.	TRBJ1-3	CSARVSASGNTIYF	TGCAGTGCTAGAGTATCAGCTTCTGGAAACACCATATATTTT
TRBV7-9	many	TRBD2	TRBJ2-3	CASRSTSGGTDTQYF	TGTGCCAGCAGATCAACTAGCGGGGGCACAGATACGCAGTATTTT